This T cell receptor (beta chain) appears in the sequencing data of a study of blood T cell repertoires in COVID-19. The overall study: The study drew acute and convalescent COVID-19 samples from the United States, Italy and Spain.

Germline lookup yields CDR1 LNHDA and CDR2 SQIVND (reference sequence). CDR3 length: 15 residues. Trimming removed 9 bases at V and 1 base at J, with 16 bases between. Profiled with immunoSEQ multiplex PCR; TCRdb holds only in-frame clones, not every one. The sample includes around 97,000 clones, 84% of them seen just once. This sequence was found in a human donor in a cohort sampled during active COVID-19. The J gene is TRBJ1-3, the V gene TRBV19; D remains unclear. The specimen sequenced was peripheral blood. The CDR3 coding sequence is TGTGCCAGCGTTTCCATTACAAGATCTGGAAACACCATATATTTT. As protein: CASVSITRSGNTIYF.